This TCR beta chain is from a study of T-cell reconstitution after alpha-beta-depleted transplantation in children. The library targeted TCRbeta and was prepared with unique molecular identifiers. TCRdb re-derived calls from the PCR reads in MiXCR, one entry per CDR3 protein. The repertoire includes about 270,000 distinct CDR3 sequences, nearly 10% of them detected once, and 10% sits in the top ten. The CDR3 is 12 amino acids. Trimming cost V 4 bases and J 6 bases, with 9 bases left between them. Germline assignment: CDR1 SGHRS and CDR2 YFSETQ. The V and J genes are TRBV5-1 and TRBJ2-3; D assignment may be TRBD1 or TRBD2 (5 bases each). The clonotype originates from a human donor who donated a stem cell graft to a child with SCID. This sample comprised PBMCs from the stem cell graft donor, obtained from the stem cell graft. The CDR3 sequence: CASSPWGDTQYF. In DNA form, the CDR3 reads TGCGCCAGCAGCCCCTGGGGGGATACGCAGTATTTT.